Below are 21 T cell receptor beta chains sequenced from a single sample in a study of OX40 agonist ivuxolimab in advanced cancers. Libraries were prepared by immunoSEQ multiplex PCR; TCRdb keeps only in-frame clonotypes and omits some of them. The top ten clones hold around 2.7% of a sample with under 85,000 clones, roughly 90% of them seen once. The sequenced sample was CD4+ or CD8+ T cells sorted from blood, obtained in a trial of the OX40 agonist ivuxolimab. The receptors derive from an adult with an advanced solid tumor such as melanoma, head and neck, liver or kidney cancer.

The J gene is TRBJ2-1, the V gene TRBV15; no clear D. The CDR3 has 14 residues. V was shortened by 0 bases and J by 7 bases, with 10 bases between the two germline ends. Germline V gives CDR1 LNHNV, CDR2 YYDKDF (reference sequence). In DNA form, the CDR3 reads TGTGCCACCAGCAGAGACAATATTGATAATGAGCAGTTCTTC. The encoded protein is CATSRDNIDNEQFF. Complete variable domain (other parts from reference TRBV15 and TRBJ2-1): DAMVIQNPRYQVTQFGKPVTLSCSQTLNHNVMYWYQQKSSQAPKLLFHYYDKDFNNEADTPDNFQSRRPNTSFCFLDIRSPGLGDTAMYLCATSRDNIDNEQFFGPGTRLTVL.

The DNA for the CDR3 is TGTGCCTGGACTAGCGGGAGTTATACGCAGTATTTT. It is translated as CAWTSGSYTQYF. This chain connects TRBV30 to TRBJ2-3, with 10 bases lining up with TRBD2. The CDR3 covers 12 residues. Looked up from germline, CDR1 is GTSNPN and CDR2 is SVGIG (reference sequence). Trimming at V came to 4 bases and at J to 7 bases, leaving 2 bases not matched to a gene.

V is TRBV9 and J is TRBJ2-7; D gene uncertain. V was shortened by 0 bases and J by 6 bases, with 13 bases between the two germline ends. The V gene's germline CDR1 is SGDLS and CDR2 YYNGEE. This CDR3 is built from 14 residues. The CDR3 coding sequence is TGTGCCAGCAGCGTAGCCGTCGGAAGTGGCGAGCAGTACTTC. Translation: CASSVAVGSGEQYF. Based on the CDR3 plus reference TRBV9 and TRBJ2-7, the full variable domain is DSGVTQTPKHLITATGQRVTLRCSPRSGDLSVYWYQQSLDQGLQFLIQYYNGEERAKGNILERFSAQQFPDLHSELNLSSLELGDSALYFCASSVAVGSGEQYFGPGTRLTVT.

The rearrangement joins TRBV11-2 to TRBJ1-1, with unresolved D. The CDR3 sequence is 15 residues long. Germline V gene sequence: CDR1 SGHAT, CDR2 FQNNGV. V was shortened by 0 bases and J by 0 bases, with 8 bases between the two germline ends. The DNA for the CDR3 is TGTGCCAGCAGCTTAGACGTACGTCTGAACACTGAAGCTTTCTTT. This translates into CASSLDVRLNTEAFF.

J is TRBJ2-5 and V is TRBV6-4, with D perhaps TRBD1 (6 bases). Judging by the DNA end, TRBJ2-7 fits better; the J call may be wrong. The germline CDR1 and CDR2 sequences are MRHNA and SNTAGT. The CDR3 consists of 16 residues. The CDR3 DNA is TGTGCCAGCAGTTCCTCCGTAGAGGGACACGCCTACGAGCAGTACTTC. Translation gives CASSSSVEGHAYEQYF.

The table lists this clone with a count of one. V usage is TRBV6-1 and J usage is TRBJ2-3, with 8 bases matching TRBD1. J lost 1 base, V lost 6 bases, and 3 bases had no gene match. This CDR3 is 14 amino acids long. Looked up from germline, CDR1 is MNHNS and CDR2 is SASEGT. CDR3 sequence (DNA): TGTGCCAGCAGCCTACAGGGGGGCACAGATACGCAGTATTTT. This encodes CASSLQGGTDTQYF.

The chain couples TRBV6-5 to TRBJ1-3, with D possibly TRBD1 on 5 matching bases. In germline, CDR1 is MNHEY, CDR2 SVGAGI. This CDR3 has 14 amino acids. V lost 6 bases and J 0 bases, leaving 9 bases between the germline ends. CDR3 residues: CASRRGFSGNTIYF. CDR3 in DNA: TGTGCCAGCAGGCGGGGCTTCTCTGGAAACACCATATATTTT.

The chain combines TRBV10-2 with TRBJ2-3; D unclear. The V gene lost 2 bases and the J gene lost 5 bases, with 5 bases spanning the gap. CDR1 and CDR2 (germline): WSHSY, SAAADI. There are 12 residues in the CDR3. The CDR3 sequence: CASSETGDTQYF. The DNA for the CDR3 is TGCGCCAGCAGTGAGACCGGAGATACGCAGTATTTT.

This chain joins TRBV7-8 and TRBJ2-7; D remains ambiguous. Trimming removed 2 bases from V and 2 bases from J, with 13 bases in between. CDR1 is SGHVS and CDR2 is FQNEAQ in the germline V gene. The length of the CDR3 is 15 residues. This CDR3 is CASSLREGHAYEQYF. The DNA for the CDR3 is TGTGCCAGCAGCTTAAGGGAAGGGCATGCCTACGAGCAGTACTTC.

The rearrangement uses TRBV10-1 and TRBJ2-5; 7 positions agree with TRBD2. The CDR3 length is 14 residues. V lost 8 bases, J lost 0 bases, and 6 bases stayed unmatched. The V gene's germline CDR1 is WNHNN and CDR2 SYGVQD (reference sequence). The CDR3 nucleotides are TGCGCCAGCCCTCGGGGGGATTACCAAGAGACCCAGTACTTC. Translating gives CASPRGDYQETQYF.

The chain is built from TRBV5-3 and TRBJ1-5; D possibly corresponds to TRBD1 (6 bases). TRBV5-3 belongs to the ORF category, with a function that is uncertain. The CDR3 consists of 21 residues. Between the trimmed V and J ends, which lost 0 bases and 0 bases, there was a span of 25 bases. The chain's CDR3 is CARSLVHIGGRLHNSNQPQHF. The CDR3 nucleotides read TGTGCCAGAAGCTTGGTTCACATCGGGGGGCGTCTCCATAATAGCAATCAGCCCCAGCATTTT.

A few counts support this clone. The CDR3 region has the DNA TGTGCCAGCAGCCAAAGCTGGCCCCATGAAAAACTGTTTTTT. Its protein is CASSQSWPHEKLFF. The V gene is TRBV28, the J gene TRBJ1-4, with no clear D. Germline CDR1 reads MDHEN; CDR2 reads SYDVKM. The CDR3 sequence is 14 residues long. Trimming removed 6 bases at V and 6 bases at J, with 14 bases between. Full variable domain (remainder filled in from reference TRBV28 and TRBJ1-4): DVKVTQSSRYLVKRTGEKVFLECVQDMDHENMFWYRQDPGLGLRLIYFSYDVKMKEKGDIPEGYSVSREKKERFSLILESASTNQTSMYLCASSQSWPHEKLFFGSGTQLSVL.

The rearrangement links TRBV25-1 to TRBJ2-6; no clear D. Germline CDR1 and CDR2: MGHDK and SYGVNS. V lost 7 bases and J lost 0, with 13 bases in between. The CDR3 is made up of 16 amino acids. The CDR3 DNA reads TGTGCCAGCATTGGATCTGTCGCCTCTGGGGCCAACGTCCTGACTTTC. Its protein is CASIGSVASGANVLTF.

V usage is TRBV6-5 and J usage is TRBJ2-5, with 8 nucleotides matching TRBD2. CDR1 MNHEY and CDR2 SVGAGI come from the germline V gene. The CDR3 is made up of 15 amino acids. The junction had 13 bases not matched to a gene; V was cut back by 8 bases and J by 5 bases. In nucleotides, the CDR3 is TGTGCCAGCCACCTTGGAAGCGGGAGTGGGGAGACCCAGTACTTC. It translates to CASHLGSGSGETQYF.

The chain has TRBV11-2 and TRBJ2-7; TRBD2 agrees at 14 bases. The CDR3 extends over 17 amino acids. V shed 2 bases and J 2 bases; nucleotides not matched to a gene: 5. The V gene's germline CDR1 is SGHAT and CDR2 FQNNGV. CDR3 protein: CASSLRLAGGDAYEQYF. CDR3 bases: TGTGCCAGCAGCTTAAGACTAGCGGGAGGGGACGCCTACGAGCAGTACTTC.

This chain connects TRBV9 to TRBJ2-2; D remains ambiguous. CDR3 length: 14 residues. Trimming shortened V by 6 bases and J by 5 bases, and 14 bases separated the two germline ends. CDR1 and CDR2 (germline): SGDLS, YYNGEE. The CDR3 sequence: CASKGSPSTGELFF. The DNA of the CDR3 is TGTGCCAGCAAGGGCAGTCCGTCGACCGGGGAGCTGTTTTTT.

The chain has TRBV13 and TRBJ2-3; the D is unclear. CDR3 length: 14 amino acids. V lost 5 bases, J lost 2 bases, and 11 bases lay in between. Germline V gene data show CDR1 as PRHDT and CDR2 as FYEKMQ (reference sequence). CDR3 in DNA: TGTGCCAGCAGCCCACCCCGGGTCACAGATACGCAGTATTTT. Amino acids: CASSPPRVTDTQYF.

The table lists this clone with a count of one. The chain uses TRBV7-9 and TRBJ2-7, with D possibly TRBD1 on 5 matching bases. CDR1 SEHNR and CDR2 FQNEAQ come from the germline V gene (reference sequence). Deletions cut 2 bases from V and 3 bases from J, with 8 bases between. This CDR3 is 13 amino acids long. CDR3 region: CASSLSDSYEQYF. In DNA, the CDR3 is TGTGCCAGCAGCTTATCCGACAGCTACGAGCAGTACTTC.

CDR3 protein: CASSMGTGDSYEQYF. The DNA of the CDR3 is TGTGCCAGCTCAATGGGGACAGGGGACTCCTACGAGCAGTACTTC. The chain joins TRBV18 to TRBJ2-7, with TRBD1 matching over 10 bases. Germline trimming cut 5 bases from V and 0 bases from J; bases unmatched to any gene: 4. CDR1 and CDR2 from the germline V gene are KGHSH and LQKENI. This CDR3 is 15 amino acids long.

The CDR3: CASSSPSQGRGPTNYGYTF. The CDR3 nucleotides read TGTGCCAGCAGCTCCCCCTCTCAGGGCAGGGGTCCGACTAACTATGGCTACACCTTC. The chain has TRBV7-2 and TRBJ1-2; possible D gene TRBD1, 6 bases. The CDR3 covers 19 residues. Trimming shortened V by 4 bases and J by 0 bases, and 24 bases separated the two germline ends. Germline loops: CDR1 SGHTA, CDR2 FQGNSA.

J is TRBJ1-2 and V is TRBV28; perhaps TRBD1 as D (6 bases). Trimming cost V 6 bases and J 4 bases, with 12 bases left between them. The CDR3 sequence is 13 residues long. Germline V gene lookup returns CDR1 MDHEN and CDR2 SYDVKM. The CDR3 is CASSFGTPYGYTF. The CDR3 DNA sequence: TGTGCCAGCAGCTTCGGGACACCCTATGGCTACACCTTC.